The entry below describes one TCR beta chain. Its antigen is undetermined. The library was built from 400 ng RNA with molecular barcoded adaptors for alpha/delta and beta/gamma chains. A single record per CDR3 protein comes from TCRdb applying MiXCR to the reads. This table has 2,000 to 2,500 distinct CDR3 sequences, about 65% appearing once. The sample originates from a study of read filtering for tumor transcriptome and immune sequencing. About the study: Whole-transcriptome libraries were prepared after DNase treatment. TCR-mapped reads were about 4.05 to 10.27 million with IR-seq versus roughly 80 to 1,300 with RNA-seq. Broader study findings: Compared with RNA-seq, IR-seq gave much higher clonotype depth and reliability. Single-read clonotypes: about 81.9% of IR-seq clonotypes (about 3.5% of reads), around three quarters of RNA-seq clonotypes (approximately 43% of reads).

With 3 bases removed from V and 3 bases from J, the gap between germline ends came to 8 bases. CDR3 length equals 13 residues. This clonotype was obtained from a donor aged 40 or over with multiple myeloma. This table probably holds off-target reads from a library built for another chain. Sample: a population of CD138-negative cells sorted from bone marrow. V and J are TRBV12-3 or TRBV12-4 and TRBJ1-1, with D unresolved. CDR3 sequence reads: CASSLAGDTEAFF. DNA for the CDR3: TGTGCCAGCAGTTTGGCAGGAGACACTGAAGCTTTCTTT.